These 10 T cell receptor beta chains were all obtained from the same sample, sequenced in a study of blood T cell repertoires in COVID-19. TCRdb's copy holds only in-frame clones and misses some; the assay was immunoSEQ multiplex PCR. Among over 350,000 clones listed, 70% to 90% were seen once. Input material: PBMCs or T cells enriched from blood (not recorded which). The receptors were sampled from a woman aged 18-29 years who had recovered from COVID-19.

CDR3 sequence: CASGGTFTNDEQFF. DNA of the CDR3: TGTGCCAGCGGCGGGACCTTCACTAACGATGAGCAGTTCTTC. The rearrangement uses TRBV11-2 and TRBJ2-1; TRBD2 is a possible D gene (6 bases). The CDR3 contains 14 residues. The V end lost 8 bases, the J end lost 8 bases, and 19 bases lay between the germline ends. CDR1 SGHAT and CDR2 FQNNGV come from the germline V gene.

The CDR3 region has the DNA TGTGCCAGCAGTCTTGACAGCATCAATGAGCAGTTCTTC. Protein sequence: CASSLDSINEQFF. The J gene is TRBJ2-1, the V gene TRBV11-2; TRBD1 is a possible D gene (5 bases). CDR3 length: 13 residues. The germline V and J ends were trimmed by 6 bases and 6 bases, with 12 bases remaining between them. Looked up from germline, CDR1 is SGHAT and CDR2 is FQNNGV. Together with reference TRBV11-2 and TRBJ2-1, the CDR3 gives the full variable domain: EAGVAQSPRYKIIEKRQSVAFWCNPISGHATLYWYQQILGQGPKLLIQFQNNGVVDDSQLPKDRFSAERLKGVDSTLKIQPAKLEDSAVYLCASSLDSINEQFFGPGTRLTVL.

The CDR3 region has the DNA TGTGCCAGCTCACCGGACGAGAGCGGGGTTTTTAGGAATGAGCAGTTCTTC. Translating gives CASSPDESGVFRNEQFF. The genes are TRBV18 and TRBJ2-1; 7 nucleotides match TRBD2. Trimming removed 3 bases from V and 7 bases from J; junction bases left unmatched: 15. Germline loops: CDR1 KGHSH, CDR2 LQKENI. CDR3 length equals 17 residues.

The chain combines TRBV11-2 with TRBJ2-3, with 8 nucleotides matching TRBD1. The CDR3 is 15 residues long. J gave up 4 bases and V 3 bases, and 6 bases lay outside the gene matches. Germline CDR1 and CDR2: SGHAT and FQNNGV. The CDR3 spells CASSFRGRLPDTQYF. The CDR3, as DNA: TGTGCCAGCAGCTTCAGGGGGCGCCTTCCAGATACGCAGTATTTT.

The chain links TRBV5-3 to TRBJ1-1; D ambiguous. TRBV5-3 is filed as an ORF, its function uncertain. CDR3 length: 14 amino acids. Trimming removed 3 bases at V and 2 bases at J, with 11 bases between. CDR3 protein: CARSYLTENTEAFF. DNA of the CDR3: TGTGCCAGAAGCTATCTGACTGAAAACACTGAAGCTTTCTTT.

V is TRBV7-8 and J is TRBJ1-2; the D is unclear. Germline V gene data show CDR1 as SGHVS and CDR2 as FQNEAQ. This CDR3 is 14 amino acids long. Trimming stripped 5 bases from V and 2 bases from J, with 12 bases between. The CDR3 spells CASSPGRVNYGYTF. As DNA, the CDR3 is TGTGCCAGCAGCCCCGGGAGGGTGAACTATGGCTACACCTTC. Full variable domain (remainder filled in from reference TRBV7-8 and TRBJ1-2): GAGVSQSPRYKVAKRGQDVALRCDPISGHVSLFWYQQALGQGPEFLTYFQNEAQLDKSGLPSDRFFAERPEGSVSTLKIQRTQQEDSAVYLCASSPGRVNYGYTFGSGTRLTVV.

The CDR3 loop is CASSGQGLSYEQYF. DNA for the CDR3: TGTGCCAGCAGCGGACAGGGGCTTTCCTACGAGCAGTACTTC. The J gene is TRBJ2-7, the V gene TRBV6-5, with 9 nucleotides matching TRBD1. The J segment lost 1 base and the V segment lost 6 bases, leaving 4 bases of the junction unmatched. The CDR3 sequence is 14 residues long. Germline CDR1 reads MNHEY; CDR2 reads SVGAGI.

This chain joins TRBV5-1 and TRBJ1-6, with D unclear. Trimming pared 4 bases from V and 10 bases from J, leaving 18 bases between. Germline V gene lookup returns CDR1 SGHRS and CDR2 YFSETQ. This CDR3 region has 15 residues. CDR3: CASSVKGSELSPLHF. Written as DNA, the CDR3 is TGCGCCAGCAGCGTGAAAGGGAGCGAACTATCACCCCTCCACTTT.

The chain combines TRBV27 with TRBJ2-7, with D hard to call. From germline, CDR1 is MNHEY and CDR2 SMNVEV (reference sequence). This CDR3 comprises 13 residues. Trimming stripped 3 bases from V and 2 bases from J, with 8 bases between. The CDR3 DNA is TGTGCCAGCAGTTTCCTCAGAACCTACGAGCAGTACTTC. Residues: CASSFLRTYEQYF.

This chain uses TRBV5-4 with TRBJ1-2; tentative D call: TRBD1 (6 bases). Looked up from germline, CDR1 is SGHNT and CDR2 is YYREEE (reference sequence). V lost 1 base and J lost 3, with 13 bases in between. The CDR3 sequence is 15 residues long. CDR3 DNA sequence: TGTGCCAGCAGCTTGCTACGGACAGAGGACTATGGCTACACCTTC. It encodes CASSLLRTEDYGYTF.